Listed here are 5 T cell receptor beta chains from one sample, sequenced in a study of blood T cell repertoires in COVID-19. Repertoires were generated with immunoSEQ multiplex PCR, while TCRdb's copy carries only in-frame clones and drops some. The sample has about 270,000 clones, 90% seen once. The specimen sequenced was PBMCs or T cells enriched from blood (not recorded which). The receptors were gathered from a woman younger than 45 with acute COVID-19.

V usage is TRBV19 and J usage is TRBJ1-5, with 7 positions matching TRBD1. The junction had 14 bases not matched to a gene; V was cut back by 5 bases and J by 4 bases. The CDR3 has 17 residues. Germline V CDR1 and CDR2: LNHDA, SQIVND (reference sequence). For the CDR3, the DNA is TGTGCCAGTAGTTGGGGATTCCGGGACAGTTCAAATCAGCCCCAGCATTTT. This translates into CASSWGFRDSSNQPQHF. Looking up the rest from reference TRBV19 and TRBJ1-5 gives the full variable domain: DGGITQSPKYLFRKEGQNVTLSCEQNLNHDAMYWYRQDPGQGLRLIYYSQIVNDFQKGDIAEGYSVSREKKESFPLTVTSAQKNPTAFYLCASSWGFRDSSNQPQHFGDGTRLSIL.

V and J are TRBV28 and TRBJ1-1, with D possibly being TRBD1 (6 bases). This CDR3 comprises 17 residues. V was pared by 4 bases and J by 0 bases, with 18 bases between. Germline V gene data show CDR1 as MDHEN and CDR2 as SYDVKM. The CDR3 region is CASSSFLDRVLNTEAFF. The CDR3 nucleotides read TGTGCCAGCAGTTCGTTCTTGGACAGAGTCCTGAACACTGAAGCTTTCTTT. Based on the CDR3 plus reference TRBV28 and TRBJ1-1, the full variable domain is DVKVTQSSRYLVKRTGEKVFLECVQDMDHENMFWYRQDPGLGLRLIYFSYDVKMKEKGDIPEGYSVSREKKERFSLILESASTNQTSMYLCASSSFLDRVLNTEAFFGQGTRLTVV.

This sequence joins TRBV10-3 and TRBJ1-4, with D uncertain. CDR1 is ENHRY, CDR2 SYGVKD, per germline. The CDR3 consists of 14 residues. V shed 10 bases and J shed 7 bases, with 19 bases lying between them. The CDR3 spells CATRREAKSEKLFF. DNA of the CDR3: TGTGCCACCAGGCGGGAGGCCAAGAGTGAAAAACTGTTTTTT.

The gene calls are TRBV29-1 and TRBJ1-3; D is unresolved. With 6 bases removed from V and 3 bases from J, the gap between germline ends came to 9 bases. CDR3 size: 12 residues. The germline V gene encodes CDR1 SQVTM and CDR2 ANQGSEA. CDR3 amino acids: CSVTTIGNTIYF. The CDR3 DNA reads TGCAGCGTAACAACGATTGGAAACACCATATATTTT.

The chain uses TRBV28 and TRBJ2-5, with a weak D call TRBD2 (5 bases). This CDR3 has 22 residues. The V gene's germline CDR1 is MDHEN and CDR2 SYDVKM. Trimming stripped 6 bases from V and 5 bases from J, with 40 bases between. The DNA for the CDR3 is TGTGCCAGCAGCTCACCCTCTCCCCTAGTAACTTCACGGGGAGAGGGCCGGGAGACCCAGTACTTC. This codes for CASSSPSPLVTSRGEGRETQYF.